This T cell receptor beta chain was identified during a study of blood T cell repertoires in COVID-19. Looking at the study overall: The cDNA or gDNA used as material had been derived from T cells, B-cell-depleted T cells, or PBMCs.

Germline V gene data show CDR1 as SGHNT and CDR2 as YYREEE (reference sequence). The CDR3 is made up of 14 amino acids. V was clipped by 0 bases and J by 4 bases, with 9 bases between them. Some clones are missing from TCRdb's copy, which holds only in-frame ones; the method was immunoSEQ multiplex PCR. The data hold under 250,000 clones, with roughly four fifths observed a single time. The TCR sequence derives from a man over 45 with active or convalescent COVID-19. The chain is built from TRBV5-4 and TRBJ2-3; tentative D call: TRBD2 (6 bases). Material for sequencing was peripheral blood. The CDR3 loop reads CASSLGGTADTQYF. CDR3 DNA: TGTGCCAGCAGCTTGGGCGGGACTGCAGATACGCAGTATTTT.